The 18 T cell receptor beta chains reported below all come from one sample, sequenced in a study of shared clonotypes between healthy human individuals. TCRdb keeps only in-frame clones here, not all; method: immunoSEQ multiplex PCR. The table includes 1 million to 1.2 million clones, 77% detected once. The sequencing sample was made of memory CD4+ T cells from PBMCs. Subset meaning: CD45RA-negative fraction. These receptors were collected from a man between 18 and 35 years old in good health. Some clones in this sample may be carry-over from other donors' samples.

This chain links TRBV5-1 with TRBJ2-3; D is uncertain. V lost 0 bases and J lost 6, with 11 bases in between. CDR1 and CDR2 from the germline V gene are SGHRS and YFSETQ. The CDR3 is made up of 14 amino acids. The CDR3 here is CASSLGPELDTQYF. Here the CDR3 DNA reads TGCGCCAGCAGCTTGGGGCCGGAGCTGGATACGCAGTATTTT.

The rearrangement joins TRBV19 to TRBJ2-1; TRBD2 is a possible D gene (5 bases). This CDR3 is 15 amino acids long. From germline, CDR1 is LNHDA and CDR2 SQIVND (reference sequence). Trimming took off 4 bases at V and 7 bases at J, with 17 bases between the two ends. Here the CDR3 reads CASSTLVLALNEQFF. CDR3 sequence (DNA): TGTGCCAGTAGTACACTAGTATTGGCCTTAAATGAGCAGTTCTTC.

The chain links TRBV4-3 to TRBJ1-5; D unclear. This CDR3 contains 16 residues. V lost 0 bases and J lost 2, with 11 bases in between. Germline lookup yields CDR1 LGHNA and CDR2 YSLEER. CDR3 sequence (DNA): TGCGCCAGCAGCCAAGAGTACGGGATTGGCAATCAGCCCCAGCATTTT. Its translation is CASSQEYGIGNQPQHF.

The chain uses TRBV9 and TRBJ1-5; D is ambiguous. The CDR3 contains 13 residues. From germline, CDR1 is SGDLS and CDR2 YYNGEE. Trimming cost V 0 bases and J 4 bases, with 5 bases left between them. Here the CDR3 DNA reads TGTGCCAGCAGCGTAGGCAAGAATCAGCCCCAGCATTTT. The encoded protein is CASSVGKNQPQHF.

This chain links TRBV7-2 with TRBJ1-1; D gene uncertain. V gave up 5 bases and J gave up 4 bases, with 11 bases separating them. There are 13 residues in the CDR3. Per the germline V gene, CDR1 is SGHTA and CDR2 is FQGNSA. In DNA, the CDR3 is TGTGCCAGCAGCACCGTCCTTGGCACTGAAGCTTTCTTT. It specifies CASSTVLGTEAFF.

CDR3 in amino acids: CAWSVAELGYTF. The CDR3 bases are TGTGCCTGGAGTGTCGCAGAACTGGGCTACACCTTC. The chain joins TRBV30 to TRBJ1-2; D call uncertain. The length of the CDR3 is 12 residues. The V gene's germline CDR1 is GTSNPN and CDR2 SVGIG (reference sequence). Trimming removed 0 bases from V and 8 bases from J, with 10 bases in between.

The chain has TRBV5-1 and TRBJ2-7; the match to TRBD1 covers 10 bases. This CDR3 spans 16 amino acids. Germline V gene sequence: CDR1 SGHRS, CDR2 YFSETQ. V was pared by 4 bases and J by 11 bases, with 18 bases of the junction left unmatched. The CDR3: CASSPRGRDRGSFEYF. CDR3 sequence (DNA): TGCGCCAGCAGCCCGCGGGGGCGGGACAGGGGCTCGTTTGAGTACTTC.

This chain uses TRBV6-5 with TRBJ2-1, with D tentatively TRBD2 (5 bases). V was shortened by 7 bases and J by 0 bases, with 10 bases between the two germline ends. The CDR3 extends over 14 amino acids. Germline V gives CDR1 MNHEY, CDR2 SVGAGI. CDR3: CASKSAASYNEQFF. Here the CDR3 DNA reads TGTGCCAGCAAGTCAGCGGCCTCCTACAATGAGCAGTTCTTC.

This chain joins TRBV9 and TRBJ2-7; TRBD1 aligns across 10 bases. J gave up 5 bases and V 0 bases, and 8 bases lay outside the gene matches. The V gene's germline CDR1 is SGDLS and CDR2 YYNGEE. The CDR3 is made up of 16 amino acids. For the CDR3, the DNA is TGTGCCAGCAGCGTAGCCGTGGGACAGGGGCTCGACGAGCAGTACTTC. Translated, it gives CASSVAVGQGLDEQYF. Combining the CDR3 with reference TRBV9 and TRBJ2-7 gives the whole variable domain DSGVTQTPKHLITATGQRVTLRCSPRSGDLSVYWYQQSLDQGLQFLIQYYNGEERAKGNILERFSAQQFPDLHSELNLSSLELGDSALYFCASSVAVGQGLDEQYFGPGTRLTVT.

The gene calls are TRBV11-2 and TRBJ1-1; 7 positions agree with TRBD1. Trimming cost V 1 base and J 6 bases; bases outside gene matches: 5. Germline CDR1 and CDR2: SGHAT and FQNNGV. This CDR3 comprises 14 residues. CDR3 sequence (DNA): TGTGCCAGCAGCTTAGCCCAGGGGGTCTCTGAAGCTTTCTTT. This codes for CASSLAQGVSEAFF.

V gene TRBV7-3 combines with J gene TRBJ2-3; TRBD2 agrees at 7 bases. Germline V gene data show CDR1 as SGHTA and CDR2 as FQGTGA. V lost 2 bases to trimming and J lost 0 bases; unmatched junction nucleotides: 5. The CDR3 contains 16 residues. CDR3 in amino acids: CASSLLGEGSTDTQYF. The CDR3 region has the DNA TGTGCCAGCAGCTTACTGGGGGAGGGAAGCACAGATACGCAGTATTTT.

With regard to this clone: This sequence is one base from a far larger clone and is likely a read error. The V and J genes are TRBV27 and TRBJ2-5; D gene uncertain. Looked up from germline, CDR1 is MNHEY and CDR2 is SMNVEV (reference sequence). CDR3 size: 11 residues. V was shortened by 6 bases and J by 2 bases, with 4 bases between the two germline ends. CDR3 region: CASREQETQYF. The CDR3 region has the DNA TGTGCCAGCAGAGAACAAGAGACCCAGTACTTC.

The gene calls are TRBV5-4 and TRBJ1-2, with 7 bases matching TRBD1. V shed 3 bases and J 4 bases; nucleotides not matched to a gene: 6. Germline V lookup: CDR1 SGHNT, CDR2 YYREEE (reference sequence). The CDR3 sequence is 14 residues long. CDR3 DNA sequence: TGTGCCAGCAGCTACGGACAGGCTCGCTATGGCTACACCTTC. Translated: CASSYGQARYGYTF.

This clone was picked up many times. The chain recombines TRBV7-3 with TRBJ1-5; D remains unclear. The germline CDR1 and CDR2 sequences are SGHTA and FQGTGA. The CDR3 totals 11 residues. V lost 3 bases and J lost 7, with 4 bases in between. The CDR3 nucleotides are TGTGCCAGCAGCTTCAGGCAGCCCCAGCATTTT. This translates into CASSFRQPQHF.

This clone was observed once. J is TRBJ1-5 and V is TRBV7-2; 7 bases match TRBD1. J lost 5 bases, V lost 2 bases, and 6 bases had no gene match. The CDR3 sequence is 15 residues long. Germline assignment: CDR1 SGHTA and CDR2 FQGNSA. The CDR3 sequence: CASSLRRGLDQPQHF. The CDR3 nucleotides read TGTGCCAGCAGCTTACGTAGGGGGCTAGATCAGCCCCAGCATTTT.

Concerning this clone: The same CDR3 can be traced to other DNA sequences in this sample. This chain joins TRBV5-1 and TRBJ2-5; D ambiguous. Deletions cut 6 bases from V and 0 bases from J, with 3 bases between. The CDR3 is made up of 11 amino acids. CDR1 SGHRS and CDR2 YFSETQ come from the germline V gene. The CDR3 reads CASMYQETQYF. The CDR3 nucleotides read TGCGCCAGCATGTACCAAGAGACCCAGTACTTC.

The gene calls are TRBV29-1 and TRBJ2-5; 10 positions agree with TRBD2. Germline V lookup: CDR1 SQVTM, CDR2 ANQGSEA. The CDR3 is 13 residues long. Trimming removed 3 bases from V and 4 bases from J; junction bases left unmatched: 2. CDR3 region: CSVDVAGGETQYF. The CDR3 region has the DNA TGCAGCGTTGACGTAGCGGGAGGAGAGACCCAGTACTTC.

This clone has at least ten counts. This chain links TRBV6-5 with TRBJ1-4; D remains unclear. This CDR3 contains 15 residues. Germline CDR1 is MNHEY and CDR2 is SVGAGI. Trimming removed 2 bases from V and 0 bases from J, with 7 bases in between. CDR3 in DNA: TGTGCCAGCAGTTACGGGCCTGCAACTAATGAAAAACTGTTTTTT. Amino acid sequence: CASSYGPATNEKLFF.